Here is one T cell receptor (beta chain) with its context. Other DNA sequences in the same sample also yield this CDR3. The data were taken from a study of blood T cell repertoires in COVID-19. Study context: Donors in the United States, Italy and Spain gave samples during acute or convalescent COVID-19. The analysed material was cDNA or gDNA that came from T cells, B-cell-depleted T cells, or PBMCs.

The germline gives CDR1 SGHRS, CDR2 YFSETQ. The trim removed 4 bases at V and 7 bases at J, leaving 3 bases unmatched. This CDR3 contains 12 residues. Under the authors' procedure: Amplification with reference gene primers provided the estimates of nucleated cell counts. Generated by immunoSEQ multiplex PCR, the TCRdb table keeps only in-frame clones and is missing some. The DNA was the basis for D and trimming; V, J and clone size are from that table. Among fewer than 130,000 clones listed, more than 75% were seen once. This sequence was found in a human donor in a cohort sampled during active COVID-19. This rearrangement joins TRBV5-1 to TRBJ2-7; 9 positions match TRBD1. Sequenced input: peripheral blood. The DNA of the CDR3 is TGCGCCAGCAGCCTGACAGGGGGAGAGCAGTACTTC. Residues: CASSLTGGEQYF. Variable domain in full (rest from reference TRBV5-1 and TRBJ2-7): KAGVTQTPRYLIKTRGQQVTLSCSPISGHRSVSWYQQTPGQGLQFLFEYFSETQRNKGNFPGRFSGRQFSNSRSEMNVSTLELGDSALYLCASSLTGGEQYFGPGTRLTVT.